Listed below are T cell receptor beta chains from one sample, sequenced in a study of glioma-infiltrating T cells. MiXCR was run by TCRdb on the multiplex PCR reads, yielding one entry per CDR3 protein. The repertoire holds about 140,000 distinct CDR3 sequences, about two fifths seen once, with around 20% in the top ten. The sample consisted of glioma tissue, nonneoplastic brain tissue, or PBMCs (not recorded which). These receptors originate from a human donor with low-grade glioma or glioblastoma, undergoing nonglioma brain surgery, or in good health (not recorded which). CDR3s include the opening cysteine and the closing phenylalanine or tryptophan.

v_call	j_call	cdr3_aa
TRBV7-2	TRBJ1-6	CASRRDRENSPLHF
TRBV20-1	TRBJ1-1	CSARRQENTEAFF
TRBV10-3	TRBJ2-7	CAISGSTGYEQYF
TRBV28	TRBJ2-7	CASSFWSYEQYF
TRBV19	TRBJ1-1	CASNGGIGTEAFF
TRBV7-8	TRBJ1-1	CASRRMGQGLTNTEAFF
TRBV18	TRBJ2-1	CASSPPGAYNEQFF
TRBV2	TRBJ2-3	CASTRTSGTDTQYF
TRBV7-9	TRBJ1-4	CASSLGGGNEKLFF
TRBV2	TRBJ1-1	CASSIDMNTEAFF
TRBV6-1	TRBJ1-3	CASKQSGNTIYF
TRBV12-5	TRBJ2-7	CASGLSGYEQYF
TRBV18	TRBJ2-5	CASSPRCHEETQYF
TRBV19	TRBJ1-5	CASTPFPDRVEQPQHF
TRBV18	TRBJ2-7	CASSPGGITEQYF
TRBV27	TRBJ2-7	CASSLSSGAAYEQYF
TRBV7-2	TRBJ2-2	CASSSKTSSMNRELFF
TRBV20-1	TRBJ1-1	CSAPRTEGNTEAFF
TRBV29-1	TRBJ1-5	CSVEEQTGRPQHF
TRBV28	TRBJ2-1	CASSQDGGNNEQFF
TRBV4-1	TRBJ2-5	CASGPPFQETQYF
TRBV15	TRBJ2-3	CATSRDQYADTQYF
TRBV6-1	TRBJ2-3	CASSDRGYTDTQYF
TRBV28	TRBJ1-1	CASMSRARMNTEAFF
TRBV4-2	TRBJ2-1	CASSQEWGRNNEQFF
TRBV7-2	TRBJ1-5	CARSYFNQPQHF
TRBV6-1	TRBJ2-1	CASVELAGATEQFF
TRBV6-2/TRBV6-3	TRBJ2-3	CASSPRGGAREDTQYF
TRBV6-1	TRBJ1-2	CASITETGGSGYTF
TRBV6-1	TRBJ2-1	CASRDDEQFF
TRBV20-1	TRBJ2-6	CSARDRGANVLTF
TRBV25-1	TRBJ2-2	CASTSERERGTGELFF
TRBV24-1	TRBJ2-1	CATSGPASGTEQFF
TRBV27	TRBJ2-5	CASRTSGETQYF
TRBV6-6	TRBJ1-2	CASSAGTGDYGYTF
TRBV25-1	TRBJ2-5	CASSEGRGGETQYF
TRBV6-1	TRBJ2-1	CASRPRGIYNEQFF
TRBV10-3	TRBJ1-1	CAISESTGEAFF
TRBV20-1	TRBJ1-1	CSARGDRVNEAFF
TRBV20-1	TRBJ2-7	CSARADKAGATYEQYF
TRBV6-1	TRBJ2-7	CASMTETYEQYF
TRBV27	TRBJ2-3	CASSLSASSTDTQYF
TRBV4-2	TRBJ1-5	CASSRENQPQHF
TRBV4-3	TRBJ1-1	CASSQVNGQQAFF
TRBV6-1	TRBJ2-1	CASISGTTNEQFF
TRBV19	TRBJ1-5	CASQDSYSNQPQHF
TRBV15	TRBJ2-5	CATSRERTGAETQYF
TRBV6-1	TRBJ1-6	CASSQGLVGNSPLHF
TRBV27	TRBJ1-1	CASSWQGTSTEAFF
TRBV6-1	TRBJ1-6	CASSGQPDNSPLHF
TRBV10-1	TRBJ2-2	CASSEDGGNTGELFF
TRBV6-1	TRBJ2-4	CASSELGRKNIQYF
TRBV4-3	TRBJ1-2	CASSPAGGSGYGYTF